One and the same sample provided the 30 T cell receptor beta chains below, sequenced in a study of T-cell reconstitution after alpha-beta-depleted transplantation in children. Unique molecular identifiers featured in how the TCRbeta library was prepared. TCRdb itself ran the PCR reads through MiXCR, one entry per CDR3 protein. The sample carries roughly 100,000 distinct CDR3 sequences, about 8% recorded once. Sequencing used PBMCs from the stem cell graft donor, obtained from the stem cell graft. The receptors stem from a human donor who donated a stem cell graft to a child with congenital amegakaryocytic thrombocytopenia.

The V gene is TRBV7-6, the J gene TRBJ1-3; D perhaps matches TRBD1 (6 bases). Trimming stripped 0 bases from V and 0 bases from J, with 9 bases between. Germline assignment: CDR1 SGHVS and CDR2 FNYEAQ. This CDR3 spans 16 amino acids. Here the CDR3 DNA reads TGTGCCAGCAGCTTAGCAGGGGGACCCTCTGGAAACACCATATATTTT. This gives the protein CASSLAGGPSGNTIYF.

In this sample, this clonotype turned up many times. The rearrangement links TRBV6-1 to TRBJ1-1; no firm D call. V was pared by 6 bases and J by 4 bases, with 12 bases between. CDR1 MNHNS and CDR2 SASEGT come from the germline V gene. The CDR3 runs to 13 residues. The CDR3: CASSPLAGTEAFF. The CDR3 DNA reads as TGTGCCAGCAGCCCCCTGGCCGGCACTGAAGCTTTCTTT.

This clonotype was seen at least ten times. This chain links TRBV29-1 with TRBJ1-1, with TRBD1 as a possible D gene (5 bases). CDR3 length: 14 amino acids. Looked up from germline, CDR1 is SQVTM and CDR2 is ANQGSEA. Trimming stripped 5 bases from V and 1 base from J, with 14 bases between. The CDR3 bases are TGCAGCGTTCCAATTGGGGGTGCGAACACTGAAGCTTTCTTT. Translation: CSVPIGGANTEAFF.

This clonotype came up many times. The V and J genes are TRBV20-1 and TRBJ2-1; maybe TRBD1 (6 bases). V shed 3 bases and J shed 6 bases, with 15 bases lying between them. The CDR3 totals 14 residues. Per the germline V gene, CDR1 is DFQATT and CDR2 is SNEGSKA (reference sequence). CDR3 in DNA: TGCAGTGCTAGGCGGACAGACCACCGCAATGAGCAGTTCTTC. This codes for CSARRTDHRNEQFF.

This clonotype was picked up many times. V is TRBV7-9 and J is TRBJ1-6, with no clear D. The CDR3 length is 15 residues. CDR1 is SEHNR and CDR2 is FQNEAQ in the germline V gene (reference sequence). The V end was cut by 5 bases, the J end by 6 bases, with 14 bases between. The DNA for the CDR3 is TGTGCCAGCAGCCCGTCAGGCCGGTCTAATTCACCCCTCCACTTT. Its protein product is CASSPSGRSNSPLHF. The full variable domain, its missing parts supplied by reference TRBV7-9 and TRBJ1-6, is DTGVSQNPRHKITKRGQNVTFRCDPISEHNRLYWYRQTLGQGPEFLTYFQNEAQLEKSRLLSDRFSAERPKGSFSTLEIQRTEQGDSAMYLCASSPSGRSNSPLHFGNGTRLTVT.

This clonotype was recorded a few times. V gene TRBV2 combines with J gene TRBJ2-6; TRBD2 matches at 11 bases. From germline, CDR1 is SNHLY and CDR2 FYNNEI. Unmatched junction bases numbered 3, after V lost 11 bases and J lost 0 bases. This CDR3 region has 15 residues. This chain's CDR3 is CAGTSGSSGANVLTF. In DNA, the CDR3 is TGTGCCGGAACTAGCGGGAGCTCTGGGGCCAACGTCCTGACTTTC.

In its sample, this clonotype was seen many times. This chain uses TRBV5-1 with TRBJ2-1; D is ambiguous. CDR1 is SGHRS and CDR2 is YFSETQ in the germline V gene. V was trimmed by 0 bases and J by 6 bases, leaving 13 bases between them. The CDR3 runs 15 residues. In nucleotides, the CDR3 is TGCGCCAGCAGCTTGGACTTGCTCCGAGGCAATGAGCAGTTCTTC. Translation gives CASSLDLLRGNEQFF. Drawing the rest from reference TRBV5-1 and TRBJ2-1, the complete variable domain is KAGVTQTPRYLIKTRGQQVTLSCSPISGHRSVSWYQQTPGQGLQFLFEYFSETQRNKGNFPGRFSGRQFSNSRSEMNVSTLELGDSALYLCASSLDLLRGNEQFFGPGTRLTVL.

This clonotype has at least ten counts. V and J are TRBV6-5 and TRBJ2-7; 7 bases align to TRBD1. The CDR3 is made up of 16 amino acids. In germline, CDR1 is MNHEY, CDR2 SVGAGI. V gave up 6 bases and J gave up 2 bases; unmatched junction bases: 13. The CDR3 DNA follows: TGTGCCAGCAGACCTTACAGGGGTTCGCCTCCCTACGAGCAGTACTTC. Its protein is CASRPYRGSPPYEQYF.

There are many counts of this clonotype. The chain couples TRBV9 to TRBJ2-1, with D unresolved. V was clipped by 0 bases and J by 0 bases, with 7 bases between them. In germline, CDR1 is SGDLS, CDR2 YYNGEE. The CDR3 spans 15 residues. The CDR3 DNA reads TGTGCCAGCAGCGTAGGCCAAAGCTCCTACAATGAGCAGTTCTTC. It translates to CASSVGQSSYNEQFF.

This clonotype was observed many times. V gene TRBV5-1 combines with J gene TRBJ1-1; no clear D. This CDR3 is built from 16 residues. Trimming removed 0 bases from V and 0 bases from J, with 12 bases in between. Germline V lookup: CDR1 SGHRS, CDR2 YFSETQ. This chain's CDR3 is CASSLEVGSMNTEAFF. CDR3 nucleotides: TGCGCCAGCAGCTTGGAAGTCGGCAGCATGAACACTGAAGCTTTCTTT. The full variable domain, with the rest looked up from reference TRBV5-1 and TRBJ1-1, is KAGVTQTPRYLIKTRGQQVTLSCSPISGHRSVSWYQQTPGQGLQFLFEYFSETQRNKGNFPGRFSGRQFSNSRSEMNVSTLELGDSALYLCASSLEVGSMNTEAFFGQGTRLTVV.

This clonotype has a handful of counts. The gene calls are TRBV30 and TRBJ1-2; 8 bases align to TRBD1. The CDR3 spans 11 residues. The germline gives CDR1 GTSNPN, CDR2 SVGIG (reference sequence). CDR3 coding DNA: TGTGCTTTCCAGGGGGCGGATGGCTACACCTTC. It specifies CAFQGADGYTF.

This clonotype was counted at least ten times. V and J are TRBV12-3 or TRBV12-4 and TRBJ1-2, with D tentatively TRBD1 (6 bases). The CDR3 spans 13 residues. Between the trimmed V and J ends, which lost 7 bases and 8 bases, there was a span of 17 bases. The CDR3 protein is CASTLRGAGGYTF. The CDR3 DNA is TGTGCCAGCACCTTACGGGGGGCTGGGGGCTACACCTTC.

Many counts were recorded for this clonotype. This rearrangement joins TRBV11-2 to TRBJ2-1; D unresolved. This CDR3 contains 13 residues. Trimming shortened V by 0 bases and J by 10 bases, and 10 bases separated the two germline ends. Germline lookup yields CDR1 SGHAT and CDR2 FQNNGV. The CDR3 region is CASSLDQIGEQFF. CDR3 bases: TGTGCCAGCAGCTTAGACCAGATCGGAGAGCAGTTCTTC.

This clonotype appeared many times. The conserved phenylalanine or tryptophan is not found at the CDR3 terminus, so this likely reflects a read error. The DNA is omitted, as the CDR3 cannot be located on it reliably, and the CDR3 follows TCRdb's listing. The chain is built from TRBV7-6 and TRBJ2-5; the table calls TRBD1, which could not be checked here. The CDR3 is made up of 8 amino acids, end residues included. Germline V gene data show CDR1 as SGHVS and CDR2 as FNYEAQ. CDR3 sequence: CALPTGQV.

The chain uses TRBV10-3 and TRBJ1-6, with TRBD1 as a possible D gene (5 bases). The length of the CDR3 is 16 residues. V gave up 2 bases and J gave up 2 bases, with 10 bases separating them. Per the germline V gene, CDR1 is ENHRY and CDR2 is SYGVKD. The DNA for the CDR3 is TGTGCCATCAGTGAGACAGGCCTCCCCTATAATTCACCCCTCCACTTT. Amino acid sequence: CAISETGLPYNSPLHF.

This clonotype was observed at least ten times. V and J are TRBV7-9 and TRBJ2-1; D perhaps matches TRBD1 (5 bases). This CDR3 has 13 residues. Trimming took off 2 bases at V and 9 bases at J, with 11 bases between the two ends. CDR1 is SEHNR and CDR2 is FQNEAQ in the germline V gene (reference sequence). CDR3 region: CASSLLGRSEQFF. CDR3 DNA sequence: TGTGCCAGCAGCTTACTGGGGCGCAGTGAGCAGTTCTTC.

The chain employs TRBV7-2 and TRBJ1-3; 8 bases are shared with TRBD1. The V gene end was trimmed by 6 bases and the J gene end by 2 bases; junction bases not matched to a gene: 0. The length of the CDR3 is 13 residues. Germline V gene data show CDR1 as SGHTA and CDR2 as FQGNSA. CDR3 sequence reads: CASRDRAGNTIYF. The CDR3 DNA reads as TGTGCCAGCAGGGACAGGGCTGGAAACACCATATATTTT.

This clonotype was seen at least ten times. The gene calls are TRBV7-7 and TRBJ2-3, with D perhaps TRBD2 (6 bases). V lost 6 bases and J 3 bases, leaving 22 bases between the germline ends. Germline V CDR1 and CDR2: SSHAT, FNYEAQ (reference sequence). The CDR3 covers 17 residues. CDR3 in amino acids: CASSPDSGGYLTDTQYF. CDR3 bases: TGTGCCAGCAGTCCCGACTCCGGGGGTTATTTGACAGATACGCAGTATTTT.

This clonotype was seen at least ten times. DNA of the CDR3: TGCGCCAGCAGCCAAGCGCCGGGCATTGAGGATACGCAGTATTTT. Amino acid sequence: CASSQAPGIEDTQYF. The chain links TRBV5-1 to TRBJ2-3; D gene uncertain. V was cut by 4 bases and J by 6 bases, with 18 bases left in between. The CDR3 loop spans 15 amino acids. Germline V gene sequence: CDR1 SGHRS, CDR2 YFSETQ.

This clonotype occurred many times. This chain joins TRBV24-1 and TRBJ2-5, with TRBD2 matching 10 bases. Germline V CDR1 and CDR2: KGHDR, SFDVKD. The CDR3 extends over 17 amino acids. Trimming at V came to 2 bases and at J to 5 bases, leaving 10 bases not matched to a gene. The CDR3 DNA reads as TGTGCCACCAGTGATTGGGGACAGCGGGAGGGCCTGGAGACCCAGTACTTC. As protein: CATSDWGQREGLETQYF.

This clonotype occurred a few times. The chain links TRBV20-1 to TRBJ2-1; 8 nucleotides agree with TRBD2. There are 14 residues in the CDR3. Germline V gene data show CDR1 as DFQATT and CDR2 as SNEGSKA (reference sequence). J gave up 1 base and V 6 bases, and 5 bases lay outside the gene matches. The CDR3 DNA reads as TGCAGTGCACCAACTAGCGGATCCTACAATGAGCAGTTCTTC. Translation: CSAPTSGSYNEQFF.

This clonotype was picked up many times. V usage is TRBV12-3 or TRBV12-4 and J usage is TRBJ2-7, with D uncertain. CDR3 length: 15 residues. The ends were cut back, 1 base at V and 0 bases at J, with 10 bases in the middle. The CDR3 DNA follows: TGTGCCAGCAGTTTAGAAAGGGCGGTCTCCTACGAGCAGTACTTC. This codes for CASSLERAVSYEQYF.

The V gene is TRBV4-3, the J gene TRBJ1-5, with D perhaps TRBD1 (5 bases). Germline V CDR1 and CDR2: LGHNA, YSLEER. This CDR3 has 18 amino acids. Deletions cut 0 bases from V and 7 bases from J, with 22 bases between. In nucleotides, the CDR3 is TGCGCCAGCAGCCAAGACTTGGGGGGTGGAATGGTAGGGCAGCCCCAGCATTTT. Translated, it gives CASSQDLGGGMVGQPQHF.

This clonotype appeared many times. This sequence joins TRBV7-9 and TRBJ2-5, with 14 bases identical to TRBD2. CDR1 is SEHNR, CDR2 FQNEAQ, per germline (reference sequence). Trimming cost V 5 bases and J 3 bases; bases outside gene matches: 2. This CDR3 is 15 amino acids long. The CDR3 reads CASSPGLAGEETQYF. CDR3 bases: TGTGCCAGCAGCCCGGGACTAGCGGGGGAAGAGACCCAGTACTTC.

There are many counts of this clonotype. The gene calls are TRBV7-7 and TRBJ2-7; 7 bases line up with TRBD1. CDR3 length: 12 residues. Per germline, CDR1 SSHAT and CDR2 FNYEAQ (reference sequence). V dropped 6 bases and J dropped 3; count of bases not matched to a gene: 2. The CDR3 DNA is TGTGCCAGCAGACGACAGGGCTACGAGCAGTACTTC. Translated, it gives CASRRQGYEQYF.

This clonotype came up many times. The chain carries TRBV4-1 and TRBJ1-5; TRBD1 might be the D (5 bases). The CDR3 loop spans 18 amino acids. Between the trimmed V and J ends, which lost 0 bases and 4 bases, there was a span of 19 bases. Germline V gives CDR1 MGHRA, CDR2 YSYEKL. The CDR3: CASSQEGFGGGRNQPQHF. Written as DNA, the CDR3 is TGCGCCAGCAGCCAAGAAGGGTTCGGGGGAGGGAGAAATCAGCCCCAGCATTTT.

This clonotype was detected many times. V and J are TRBV4-1 and TRBJ2-1, with D possibly called TRBD1 or TRBD2 (7 bases each). This CDR3 region has 17 residues. V lost 3 bases, J lost 6 bases, and 21 bases lay in between. From germline, CDR1 is MGHRA and CDR2 YSYEKL. The CDR3 sequence is CASSHPTGRGSPNEQFF. The CDR3 bases are TGCGCCAGCAGCCACCCGACAGGGCGGGGGAGTCCCAATGAGCAGTTCTTC.

This clonotype was seen ten or more times. The chain links TRBV20-1 to TRBJ2-1; 11 positions match TRBD2. V was pared by 0 bases and J by 4 bases, with 2 bases of the junction left unmatched. CDR3 length: 15 residues. Germline CDR1 DFQATT, CDR2 SNEGSKA (reference sequence). In nucleotides, the CDR3 is TGCAGTGCTAGAGATCTAGCGGGGGGTTACAATGAGCAGTTCTTC. As protein: CSARDLAGGYNEQFF.

The chain carries TRBV14 and TRBJ2-2; TRBD1 matches at 8 bases. J gave up 6 bases and V 1 base, and 4 bases lay outside the gene matches. This CDR3 comprises 15 residues. The germline gives CDR1 SGHDN, CDR2 FVKESK. CDR3 sequence: CASSQGTGLAGELFF. CDR3 coding DNA: TGTGCCAGCAGCCAAGGGACAGGGCTCGCCGGGGAGCTGTTTTTT. The full variable domain, in which reference TRBV14 and TRBJ2-2 provide the parts outside the CDR3, is EAGVTQFPSHSVIEKGQTVTLRCDPISGHDNLYWYRRVMGKEIKFLLHFVKESKQDESGMPNNRFLAERTGGTYSTLKVQPAELEDSGVYFCASSQGTGLAGELFFGEGSRLTVL.

This clonotype was observed many times. The rearrangement links TRBV3-1 to TRBJ2-2; 10 bases line up with TRBD1. CDR3 size: 18 residues. Germline V gene lookup returns CDR1 LGHDT and CDR2 YNNKEL (reference sequence). After removal of 7 bases from V and 3 bases from J, the junction contained 14 bases not matched to a gene. The CDR3 sequence: CASTTGQGDVMDTGELFF. The CDR3 DNA is TGTGCCAGCACAACCGGACAGGGGGATGTGATGGACACCGGGGAGCTGTTTTTT.